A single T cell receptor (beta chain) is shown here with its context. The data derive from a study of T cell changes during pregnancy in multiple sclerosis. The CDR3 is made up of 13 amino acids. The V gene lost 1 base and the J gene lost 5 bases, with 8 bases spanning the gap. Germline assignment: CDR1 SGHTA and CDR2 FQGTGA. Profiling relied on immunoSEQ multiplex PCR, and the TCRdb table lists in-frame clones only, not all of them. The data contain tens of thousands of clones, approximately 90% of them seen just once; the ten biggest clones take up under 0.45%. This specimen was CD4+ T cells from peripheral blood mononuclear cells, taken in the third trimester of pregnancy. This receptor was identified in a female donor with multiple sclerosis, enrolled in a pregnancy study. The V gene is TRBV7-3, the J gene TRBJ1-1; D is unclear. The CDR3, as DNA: TGTGCCAGCAGCTTAATTAGCGGGACTGAAGCTTTCTTT. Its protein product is CASSLISGTEAFF.